These 25 T cell receptor beta chains came from one sample sequenced in a study of blood T cell repertoires in COVID-19. Only in-frame clones appear in the TCRdb table, and some are missing; sequencing was by immunoSEQ multiplex PCR. Found here are just over 300,000 clones, roughly 89% of them singletons; the top ten hold 8% to 9.5%. The sample taken for sequencing was PBMCs or T cells enriched from blood (not recorded which). These receptors were obtained from a woman aged 18-29 years who had recovered from COVID-19.

The V and J genes are TRBV7-2 and TRBJ1-3; D is unclear. V was shortened by 5 bases and J by 1 base, with 12 bases between the two germline ends. This CDR3 has 15 residues. Germline V CDR1 and CDR2: SGHTA, FQGNSA. The CDR3 protein is CASSTGGFSGNTIYF. For the CDR3, the DNA is TGTGCCAGCAGCACGGGAGGTTTTTCTGGAAACACCATATATTTT. Filled out from reference TRBV7-2 and TRBJ1-3, the complete variable domain reads GAGVSQSPSNKVTEKGKDVELRCDPISGHTALYWYRQSLGQGLEFLIYFQGNSAPDKSGLPSDRFSAERTGGSVSTLTIQRTQQEDSAVYLCASSTGGFSGNTIYFGEGSWLTVV.

This chain joins TRBV5-1 and TRBJ1-6, with 8 nucleotides matching TRBD1. The CDR3 covers 13 residues. The germline CDR1 and CDR2 sequences are SGHRS and YFSETQ. Germline trimming cut 2 bases from V and 13 bases from J; bases unmatched to any gene: 5. CDR3 nucleotides: TGCGCCAGCAGCTTCAACAGGGGGGCCCCCCTCCACTTT. This codes for CASSFNRGAPLHF.

With regard to this clone: Its ends do not fully match the called genes, so a read error is possible. The V call is TRBV5-1, the J call TRBJ2-5; TRBD1 agrees at 11 bases. CDR1 and CDR2 from the germline V gene are SGHRS and YFSETQ. There are 17 residues in the CDR3. The CDR3 DNA reads TGCGCCCGCAGCTTGGGGGGACAGGGGGGAGCCCAAGAGACCCAGTACTTC. Its protein product is CARSLGGQGGAQETQYF.

This clone appeared a few times. The chain has TRBV15 and TRBJ1-1; no firm D call. The V end lost 0 bases, the J end lost 11 bases, and 16 bases lay between the germline ends. Germline V gene lookup returns CDR1 LNHNV and CDR2 YYDKDF (reference sequence). The CDR3 sequence is 14 residues long. The DNA for the CDR3 is TGTGCCACCAGCAGAGAGGCGGGGAAGTTTATCGCTTTCTTT. It codes for CATSREAGKFIAFF.

The gene calls are TRBV30 and TRBJ2-3, with D maybe TRBD2 (6 bases). Germline CDR1 reads GTSNPN; CDR2 reads SVGIG (reference sequence). V gave up 6 bases and J gave up 6 bases, with 22 bases separating them. The CDR3 spans 15 residues. This chain's CDR3 is CACPIGSSGGDTQYF. The CDR3, as DNA: TGTGCCTGCCCAATTGGATCTAGTGGAGGGGATACGCAGTATTTT.

The chain uses TRBV6-4 and TRBJ2-7; D not resolved. CDR1 and CDR2 from the germline V gene are MRHNA and SNTAGT. With 2 bases removed from V and 0 bases from J, the gap between germline ends came to 2 bases. This CDR3 region has 12 residues. For the CDR3, the DNA is TGTGCCAGCAGTGACCGCTCCTACGAGCAGTACTTC. Amino acid sequence: CASSDRSYEQYF.

This clone has a handful of counts. The chain couples TRBV18 to TRBJ1-1; D is unresolved. This CDR3 is built from 17 residues. CDR1 and CDR2 (germline): KGHSH, LQKENI. Trimming shortened V by 3 bases and J by 1 base, and 18 bases separated the two germline ends. The CDR3: CASSPLSFETGNTEAFF. The CDR3 nucleotides read TGTGCCAGCTCACCTCTCAGCTTCGAGACGGGGAACACTGAAGCTTTCTTT.

The DNA for the CDR3 is TGTGCCAGCTCACCAGAATACAGCAATGAAAAACTGTTTTTT. It is translated as CASSPEYSNEKLFF. This sequence joins TRBV18 and TRBJ1-4, with D hard to call. Per the germline V gene, CDR1 is KGHSH and CDR2 is LQKENI. V dropped 2 bases and J dropped 5 bases, with 9 bases sitting between them. The CDR3 has 14 amino acids.

The J gene is TRBJ1-1, the V gene TRBV5-8, with D perhaps TRBD1 (5 bases). The CDR3 sequence is 14 residues long. Trimming left V 4 bases short and J 1 base short, with 11 bases between. CDR1 is SGHTS, CDR2 YDEGEE, per germline. CDR3 loop: CASSLGGGNTEAFF. The CDR3 bases are TGTGCCAGCAGCCTCGGGGGGGGGAACACTGAAGCTTTCTTT.

This clone was counted once. The chain recombines TRBV19 with TRBJ2-5; D gene ambiguous. Germline assignment: CDR1 LNHDA and CDR2 SQIVND (reference sequence). The CDR3 consists of 15 residues. Trimming left V 0 bases short and J 10 bases short, with 18 bases between. This CDR3 reads CASSIDLLGSSNQYF. CDR3 nucleotides: TGTGCCAGTAGTATAGATCTATTGGGCTCTTCGAACCAGTACTTC.

The rearrangement joins TRBV28 to TRBJ2-1; 9 bases agree with TRBD2. In germline, CDR1 is MDHEN, CDR2 SYDVKM. CDR3 size: 15 residues. J gave up 8 bases and V 0 bases, and 5 bases lay outside the gene matches. The CDR3 DNA reads as TGTGCCAGCAGTTTATGGGCGGGAGGGTCCTATGAGCAGTTCTTC. Its protein is CASSLWAGGSYEQFF.

CDR3 DNA sequence: TGTGCCAGCAGCTTCACAGGGGGTTCGGGCAATGAGCAGTTCTTC. Translation: CASSFTGGSGNEQFF. The chain carries TRBV11-2 and TRBJ2-1, with 8 bases lining up with TRBD1. The CDR3 runs to 15 residues. V trimming: 3 bases; J trimming: 6 bases; junction bases outside the gene matches: 7. Germline-derived CDR1 and CDR2 are SGHAT and FQNNGV.

V is TRBV18 and J is TRBJ2-1; TRBD2 matches 10 bases. Trimming removed 1 base from V and 5 bases from J; junction bases left unmatched: 2. Per the germline V gene, CDR1 is KGHSH and CDR2 is LQKENI. The CDR3 is 15 amino acids. CDR3 sequence (DNA): TGTGCCAGCTCACCACGAGCGGGAGGGGACAATGAGCAGTTCTTC. It is translated as CASSPRAGGDNEQFF.

The rearrangement links TRBV7-2 to TRBJ1-5; no clear D gene. The V gene lost 7 bases and the J gene lost 7 bases, with 14 bases spanning the gap. The germline CDR1 and CDR2 sequences are SGHTA and FQGNSA. The CDR3 has 13 residues. In nucleotides, the CDR3 is TGTGCCAGCACCGCCTCGGGTTACCAGCCCCAGCATTTT. Amino acids: CASTASGYQPQHF.

CDR3 residues: CASSSAGQPQHF. The CDR3 coding sequence is TGTGCCAGCAGCTCCGCGGGCCAGCCCCAGCATTTT. The chain links TRBV7-2 to TRBJ1-5, with no clear D. CDR3 size: 12 residues. V was pared by 4 bases and J by 7 bases, with 8 bases between. Germline V gene data show CDR1 as SGHTA and CDR2 as FQGNSA.

This sequence joins TRBV30 and TRBJ1-2, with 7 bases lining up with TRBD1. This CDR3 region has 15 residues. Germline-derived CDR1 and CDR2 are GTSNPN and SVGIG (reference sequence). Trimming at V came to 3 bases and at J to 6 bases, leaving 13 bases not matched to a gene. CDR3 sequence (DNA): TGTGCCTGGAGGGGTCCTAACAGGGGAGTAGATGGCTACACCTTC. This encodes CAWRGPNRGVDGYTF.

The chain employs TRBV6-5 and TRBJ2-7; a weak D match, TRBD1 (5 bases). The CDR3 is 14 amino acids. The germline V and J ends were trimmed by 5 bases and 4 bases, with 15 bases remaining between them. CDR1 and CDR2 from the germline V gene are MNHEY and SVGAGI. The CDR3 DNA reads as TGTGCCAGCAGTCTTGGACACCAAGGGTACGAGCAGTACTTC. It translates to CASSLGHQGYEQYF.

Comments on this clone: Given a much more abundant clone one base away, this may be a read error. The chain employs TRBV11-1 and TRBJ1-1; 9 nucleotides line up with TRBD1. The ends lost 0 bases at V and 4 bases at J; junction bases unmatched: 0. This CDR3 is 14 amino acids long. CDR1 is SGHAT, CDR2 FQDESV, per germline (reference sequence). The CDR3 DNA reads TGTGCCAGCAGCTTAGCGACAGGGGGCACTGAAGCTTTCTTT. It specifies CASSLATGGTEAFF.

This chain connects TRBV11-2 to TRBJ1-1; D not resolved. The CDR3 sequence is 14 residues long. Germline V lookup: CDR1 SGHAT, CDR2 FQNNGV. Trimming removed 5 bases from V and 2 bases from J, with 12 bases in between. For the CDR3, the DNA is TGTGCCAGCAGCCTAAGTGGGCTTAACACTGAAGCTTTCTTT. It encodes CASSLSGLNTEAFF.

This clone was recorded once. The gene calls are TRBV2 and TRBJ1-2; D gene unclear. The V gene lost 5 bases and the J gene lost 2 bases, with 12 bases spanning the gap. This CDR3 is built from 14 residues. Germline lookup yields CDR1 SNHLY and CDR2 FYNNEI. This CDR3 reads CASSLRSENYGYTF. The CDR3 nucleotides read TGTGCCAGCAGTCTCCGCTCCGAGAACTATGGCTACACCTTC.

The chain employs TRBV6-1 and TRBJ2-7; D uncertain. The CDR3 loop spans 11 amino acids. CDR1 and CDR2 (germline): MNHNS, SASEGT. With 2 bases removed from V and 5 bases from J, the gap between germline ends came to 4 bases. As DNA, the CDR3 is TGTGCCAGCAGTGAATATAACGAGCAGTACTTC. It codes for CASSEYNEQYF.

The chain couples TRBV2 to TRBJ2-7, with TRBD1 matching 8 bases. The J segment lost 6 bases and the V segment lost 5 bases, leaving 6 bases of the junction unmatched. The CDR3 covers 13 residues. CDR1 is SNHLY and CDR2 is FYNNEI in the germline V gene. The CDR3 DNA is TGTGCCAGCAGTAAGGGACAGGTTGGCGAGCAGTACTTC. Translation gives CASSKGQVGEQYF. Variable domain in full (rest from reference TRBV2 and TRBJ2-7): EPEVTQTPSHQVTQMGQEVILRCVPISNHLYFYWYRQILGQKVEFLVSFYNNEISEKSEIFDDQFSVERPDGSNFTLKIRSTKLEDSAMYFCASSKGQVGEQYFGPGTRLTVT.

This chain uses TRBV5-4 with TRBJ2-7; 9 nucleotides align to TRBD1. V gave up 5 bases and J gave up 0 bases; unmatched junction bases: 6. Per the germline V gene, CDR1 is SGHNT and CDR2 is YYREEE (reference sequence). This CDR3 has 15 amino acids. The CDR3 reads CASRTGTGSSYEQYF. CDR3 coding DNA: TGTGCCAGCAGAACCGGGACAGGGAGCTCCTACGAGCAGTACTTC.

CDR3 DNA: TGTGCCAGCAGCCAAGACAGGGGATCTTGGGGCTACACCTTC. It yields the protein CASSQDRGSWGYTF. The rearrangement joins TRBV3-1 (or the pseudogene TRBV3-2) to TRBJ1-2; D possibly corresponds to TRBD1 (6 bases). The germline V and J ends were trimmed by 0 bases and 8 bases, with 13 bases remaining between them. Germline lookup yields CDR1 LGHDT and CDR2 YNNKEL (reference sequence). The length of the CDR3 is 14 residues.

The genes are TRBV4-1 and TRBJ1-1; possible D gene TRBD1, 6 bases. V shed 6 bases and J shed 1 base, with 12 bases lying between them. This CDR3 has 14 residues. CDR1 and CDR2 from the germline V gene are MGHRA and YSYEKL. CDR3 in amino acids: CASRPARGNTEAFF. DNA of the CDR3: TGCGCCAGCAGACCGGCCAGGGGGAACACTGAAGCTTTCTTT.